This T cell receptor beta chain was captured in a study of beta chain features in type 1 diabetes. There are 12 residues in the CDR3. Deletions cut 6 bases from V and 4 bases from J, with 6 bases between. CDR1 and CDR2 from the germline V gene are SGHAT and FQNNGV. Whole-study findings and limits: People with Type 1 diabetes carried modestly yet significantly shorter TCRB CDR3s in all four CD4+ subsets.

Blood was drawn once from each donor into heparinised tubes. The draws averaged about 120 mL. The isolated RNA, all of it, was reverse transcribed, so expressed TCRB transcripts were what got sequenced. Generated by immunoSEQ multiplex PCR, the TCRdb table keeps only in-frame clones and is missing some. Counted here are 300,000 to 350,000 clones, over 7% occurring once; the ten biggest clones make up about 1%. Comment on this clone: Its antigen is not identified.

The sequence derives from a man under 40 with type 1 diabetes. The rearrangement links TRBV11-2 to TRBJ2-2; D not resolved. The material sequenced was central memory CD4+ T cells from blood. CDR3 sequence: CASRGTTGELFF. CDR3 bases: TGTGCCAGCAGAGGAACCACCGGGGAGCTGTTTTTT.